This entry lists 2 T cell receptor beta chains sequenced from one sample in a study of blood T cell repertoires in COVID-19. Profiling relied on immunoSEQ multiplex PCR, and the TCRdb table lists in-frame clones only, not all of them. Of 250,000 to 350,000 clones detected, roughly 84% appear once; the ten largest clones hold approximately 14%. The material sequenced was peripheral blood. The receptor source for this set is a person aged 65-85 years with COVID-19, enrolled during active disease.

V usage is TRBV4-1 and J usage is TRBJ2-1; 7 positions agree with TRBD1. Germline CDR1 is MGHRA and CDR2 is YSYEKL. Trimming cost V 0 bases and J 7 bases; bases outside gene matches: 6. The CDR3 is 15 amino acids. CDR3 residues: CASSQEARGINEQFF. The CDR3 nucleotides are TGCGCCAGCAGCCAAGAGGCCAGGGGGATAAATGAGCAGTTCTTC.

V is TRBV7-2 and J is TRBJ2-5, with 8 bases matching TRBD1. The CDR3 is 13 residues long. With 5 bases clipped from V and 5 bases from J, the junction kept 4 bases outside the gene matches. Germline values: CDR1 SGHTA, CDR2 FQGNSA. This chain's CDR3 is CASSRRTGETQYF. Written as DNA, the CDR3 is TGTGCCAGCAGCCGGCGGACAGGGGAGACCCAGTACTTC.